The next 27 T cell receptor beta chains were all read from a single sample in a study of identical twins. TCRdb processed the 5' RACE reads anew with MiXCR; each CDR3 protein has one entry. The data contain roughly 570,000 distinct CDR3 sequences, just under 10% of them singletons. This sample also appeared in a second study, on yellow fever vaccine responses in identical twins.

The specimen was PBMCs. These receptor sequences come from a woman under 30 in good health.

This clonotype was counted ten times or more. The gene calls are TRBV3-1 and TRBJ2-3; D gene unclear. V gave up 2 bases and J gave up 0 bases, with 9 bases separating them. This CDR3 is built from 15 residues. Germline V gives CDR1 LGHDT, CDR2 YNNKEL (reference sequence). CDR3 nucleotide sequence: TGTGCCAGCAGCCAATTCACAGCTAGCACAGATACGCAGTATTTT. This translates into CASSQFTASTDTQYF.

This clonotype has just a few counts. The chain recombines TRBV29-1 with TRBJ2-1; 7 nucleotides line up with TRBD1. V shed 7 bases, J shed 7 bases, and the junction held 10 bases outside the gene matches. The length of the CDR3 is 13 residues. Germline V gives CDR1 SQVTM, CDR2 ANQGSEA. The CDR3 sequence is CSGGTAGTNEQFF. In DNA form, the CDR3 reads TGCAGCGGGGGGACAGCAGGGACGAATGAGCAGTTCTTC.

The chain employs TRBV6-5 and TRBJ2-5; D tentatively reads TRBD1 or TRBD2 (5 bases each). The V end lost 3 bases, the J end lost 4 bases, and 12 bases lay between the germline ends. The V gene's germline CDR1 is MNHEY and CDR2 SVGAGI. The CDR3 runs to 14 residues. CDR3 nucleotides: TGTGCCAGCAGTTATCAGCATGGGGGAGAGACCCAGTACTTC. Translating gives CASSYQHGGETQYF.

This clonotype was seen only a few times. The rearrangement links TRBV10-3 to TRBJ2-1, with D possibly TRBD1 on 5 matching bases. Per germline, CDR1 ENHRY and CDR2 SYGVKD. The CDR3 has 16 residues. The V gene lost 8 bases and the J gene lost 2 bases, with 19 bases spanning the gap. The DNA for the CDR3 is TGTGCCATCTACAACCCCGAGACAGCGACCTACAATGAGCAGTTCTTC. It yields the protein CAIYNPETATYNEQFF.

Notes on this clonotype: The junction differs from germline at one of its ends, possibly a read error. The rearrangement joins TRBV7-2 to TRBJ1-1; 10 bases map to TRBD1. The CDR3 runs to 13 residues. The germline V gene has CDR1 SGHTA and CDR2 FQGNSA. The CDR3 sequence: CASSRRDRGEAFF. DNA of the CDR3: TGTGCCAGCAGCCGCCGGGACAGGGGTGAAGCCTTCTTT.

The gene calls are TRBV6-1 and TRBJ2-2; 7 positions match TRBD2. The germline CDR1 and CDR2 sequences are MNHNS and SASEGT. V was clipped by 2 bases and J by 2 bases; unmatched bases: 14. The CDR3 length is 19 residues. As DNA, the CDR3 is TGTGCCAGCAGTGAATTTCTAGCACGAGGCGGGAGTAACACCGGGGAGCTGTTTTTT. Translation: CASSEFLARGGSNTGELFF.

This clonotype came up a few times. This chain joins TRBV20-1 and TRBJ2-4; D ambiguous. Trimming left V 3 bases short and J 0 bases short, with 12 bases between. The CDR3 loop spans 15 amino acids. CDR1 and CDR2 from the germline V gene are DFQATT and SNEGSKA (reference sequence). CDR3 sequence reads: CSASQEKLAKNIQYF. CDR3 in DNA: TGCAGTGCTAGTCAGGAAAAGCTAGCCAAAAACATTCAGTACTTC.

This clonotype was seen repeatedly, ten times or more. The chain combines TRBV15 with TRBJ1-1; 7 bases match TRBD1. Germline CDR1 reads LNHNV; CDR2 reads YYDKDF (reference sequence). The CDR3 has 14 amino acids. V lost 2 bases, J lost 3 bases, and 3 bases stayed unmatched. DNA of the CDR3: TGTGCCACCAGCAGACACAGGGGCTACACTGAAGCTTTCTTT. Translation gives CATSRHRGYTEAFF.

The chain joins TRBV11-1 to TRBJ2-5, with D maybe TRBD2 (6 bases). Germline lookup yields CDR1 SGHAT and CDR2 FQDESV (reference sequence). V lost 2 bases and J 2 bases, leaving 12 bases between the germline ends. This CDR3 is 15 amino acids long. In DNA form, the CDR3 reads TGTGCCAGCAGCTTACGGGGGTCGGGGCAAGAGACCCAGTACTTC. Amino acids: CASSLRGSGQETQYF.

In this sample, this clonotype turned up many times. The chain recombines TRBV27 with TRBJ2-3; no definite D call. The germline CDR1 and CDR2 sequences are MNHEY and SMNVEV (reference sequence). V was cut by 5 bases and J by 2 bases, with 20 bases left in between. The CDR3 has 17 residues. The CDR3 sequence: CASSPRHPRDPTDTQYF. CDR3 in DNA: TGTGCCAGCAGTCCTCGACACCCTAGAGACCCCACAGATACGCAGTATTTT.

With respect to this clonotype: A much larger clone lies a single base off, so this may be a read error. The J gene is TRBJ2-1, the V gene TRBV24-1, with D tentatively TRBD1 or TRBD2 (5 bases each). Germline V lookup: CDR1 KGHDR, CDR2 SFDVKD. V was clipped by 5 bases and J by 5 bases, with 21 bases between them. This CDR3 has 17 amino acids. CDR3 nucleotide sequence: TGTGCCACCAGTGGAGGGTCACAAACAGGTTATCACAATGAGCAGTTCTTC. Translating it yields CATSGGSQTGYHNEQFF.

The chain carries TRBV20-1 and TRBJ1-2; 10 bases align to TRBD1. The V gene's germline CDR1 is DFQATT and CDR2 SNEGSKA (reference sequence). The CDR3 has 15 residues. V was pared by 6 bases and J by 4 bases, with 11 bases of the junction left unmatched. In nucleotides, the CDR3 is TGCAGTGCCGTGGACAGGGGGGCCCCAGGCTATGGCTACACCTTC. Translating gives CSAVDRGAPGYGYTF.

The gene calls are TRBV29-1 and TRBJ2-5; D unresolved. Per germline, CDR1 SQVTM and CDR2 ANQGSEA. The CDR3 loop spans 15 amino acids. The V gene lost 2 bases and the J gene lost 1 base, with 14 bases spanning the gap. The CDR3 sequence: CSVETPDGPQETQYF. As DNA, the CDR3 is TGCAGCGTTGAAACCCCCGACGGACCCCAAGAGACCCAGTACTTC.

The sample holds a few counts of this clonotype. The chain employs TRBV7-2 and TRBJ2-2; no firm D call. Germline V lookup: CDR1 SGHTA, CDR2 FQGNSA. V dropped 1 base and J dropped 5 bases, with 14 bases sitting between them. The CDR3 extends over 16 amino acids. The CDR3: CASSLVLAPGTGELFF. For the CDR3, the DNA is TGTGCCAGCAGCTTAGTTCTCGCCCCGGGTACCGGGGAGCTGTTTTTT.

This rearrangement joins TRBV6-4 to TRBJ1-5; perhaps TRBD1 as D (5 bases). CDR3 size: 15 residues. Trimming took off 6 bases at V and 4 bases at J, with 16 bases between the two ends. Per germline, CDR1 MRHNA and CDR2 SNTAGT. The CDR3 DNA sequence: TGTGCCAGCAGGGAGACCTTCTGGGGGAATCAGCCCCAGCATTTT. Encoded protein: CASRETFWGNQPQHF.

The V and J genes are TRBV7-9 and TRBJ2-1; possibly TRBD2 for D (6 bases). Deletions cut 1 base from V and 0 bases from J, with 13 bases between. The CDR3 extends over 17 amino acids. The germline V gene has CDR1 SEHNR and CDR2 FQNEAQ (reference sequence). The CDR3 DNA reads as TGTGCCAGCAGCTTAGTTCCGGGAGCAATCTCCTACAATGAGCAGTTCTTC. The encoded protein is CASSLVPGAISYNEQFF.

This clonotype was observed at least ten times. The chain combines TRBV15 with TRBJ1-4; perhaps TRBD1 as D (6 bases). Germline CDR1 is LNHNV and CDR2 is YYDKDF (reference sequence). The CDR3 is 17 residues long. V was shortened by 3 bases and J by 3 bases, with 17 bases between the two germline ends. The CDR3, as DNA: TGTGCCACCAGCAGCCTTCCGAGGGGGAACGCTAATGAAAAACTGTTTTTT. Protein product: CATSSLPRGNANEKLFF.

The chain carries TRBV5-1 and TRBJ2-1, with a weak D call TRBD2 (5 bases). CDR3 length: 15 residues. V was clipped by 0 bases and J by 8 bases, with 15 bases between them. Germline assignment: CDR1 SGHRS and CDR2 YFSETQ. CDR3 nucleotides: TGCGCCAGCAGCTTGGTGTCGGGAAGGGTAGATGAGCAGTTCTTC. Protein product: CASSLVSGRVDEQFF.

The J gene is TRBJ2-1, the V gene TRBV4-3, with D hard to call. There are 15 residues in the CDR3. The V gene's germline CDR1 is LGHNA and CDR2 YSLEER. V lost 6 bases and J 2 bases, leaving 14 bases between the germline ends. The CDR3 reads CASRADRAPYNEQFF. CDR3 nucleotides: TGCGCCAGCAGGGCAGACCGCGCCCCCTACAATGAGCAGTTCTTC.

The rearrangement uses TRBV21-1 and TRBJ1-1; the table calls TRBD1, which could not be checked here. TRBV21-1 is assigned pseudogene status. The CDR3 runs 13 residues. The CDR3 DNA reads as TGTGCCAGCAGTCGGGACATACGGACTGAAGCTTTCTTT. This translates into CASSRDIRTEAFF.

The chain recombines TRBV29-1 with TRBJ2-3, with D tentatively TRBD2 (5 bases). The V gene lost 1 base and the J gene lost 0 bases, with 17 bases spanning the gap. Germline V gene sequence: CDR1 SQVTM, CDR2 ANQGSEA. There are 17 residues in the CDR3. As DNA, the CDR3 is TGCAGCGTTGAAGGCCGGCCCGGTCGGACTAGCACAGATACGCAGTATTTT. Translation gives CSVEGRPGRTSTDTQYF.

The chain couples TRBV20-1 to TRBJ2-3; D gene uncertain. The V end lost 3 bases, the J end lost 2 bases, and 15 bases lay between the germline ends. The germline gives CDR1 DFQATT, CDR2 SNEGSKA (reference sequence). This CDR3 is 15 amino acids long. Written as DNA, the CDR3 is TGCAGTGCTAGTGAGGCGGTCGCGAACACAGATACGCAGTATTTT. It codes for CSASEAVANTDTQYF.

The sample holds many counts of this clonotype. This rearrangement joins TRBV29-1 to TRBJ2-4; D is possibly TRBD1 or TRBD2 (5 bases each). Trimming cost V 6 bases and J 6 bases, with 18 bases left between them. The CDR3 extends over 14 amino acids. The germline gives CDR1 SQVTM, CDR2 ANQGSEA. The CDR3 spells CSVGVQSNPNIQYF. The CDR3 region has the DNA TGCAGCGTGGGGGTCCAGTCAAACCCAAACATTCAGTACTTC. Combining the CDR3 with reference TRBV29-1 and TRBJ2-4 gives the whole variable domain SAVISQKPSRDICQRGTSLTIQCQVDSQVTMMFWYRQQPGQSLTLIATANQGSEATYESGFVIDKFPISRPNLTFSTLTVSNMSPEDSSIYLCSVGVQSNPNIQYFGAGTRLSVL.

This clonotype was counted many times. This chain links TRBV19 with TRBJ2-2, with D perhaps given as TRBD1 or TRBD2 (6 bases each). Germline-derived CDR1 and CDR2 are LNHDA and SQIVND (reference sequence). The CDR3 consists of 13 residues. Trimming removed 3 bases from V and 6 bases from J, with 8 bases in between. This CDR3 is CASSMEGAGELFF. The CDR3 DNA reads TGTGCCAGTAGTATGGAGGGGGCCGGGGAGCTGTTTTTT.

There are many counts of this clonotype. V gene TRBV9 combines with J gene TRBJ2-5, with D possibly TRBD2 on 6 matching bases. CDR1 is SGDLS and CDR2 is YYNGEE in the germline V gene. Trimming pared 2 bases from V and 4 bases from J, leaving 21 bases between. The CDR3 loop spans 17 amino acids. CDR3 coding DNA: TGTGCCAGCAGCGTGTCGCCTTTTGCGGGGAACGGAGAGACCCAGTACTTC. Its translation: CASSVSPFAGNGETQYF.

V is TRBV6-1 and J is TRBJ2-5; D remains ambiguous. The CDR3 sequence is 13 residues long. Germline CDR1 is MNHNS and CDR2 is SASEGT. Deletions cut 6 bases from V and 3 bases from J, with 11 bases between. The CDR3 DNA sequence: TGTGCCAGCAGGCGGAAAAAGGAAGAGACCCAGTACTTC. Its translation is CASRRKKEETQYF.

This sequence joins TRBV4-3 and TRBJ2-1; possibly TRBD2 for D (5 bases). The V gene's germline CDR1 is LGHNA and CDR2 YSLEER. With 0 bases removed from V and 0 bases from J, the gap between germline ends came to 15 bases. CDR3 length equals 18 residues. In DNA form, the CDR3 reads TGCGCCAGCAGCCAAGATGCCGCCGGGGTCTTCTCCTACAATGAGCAGTTCTTC. Protein product: CASSQDAAGVFSYNEQFF.